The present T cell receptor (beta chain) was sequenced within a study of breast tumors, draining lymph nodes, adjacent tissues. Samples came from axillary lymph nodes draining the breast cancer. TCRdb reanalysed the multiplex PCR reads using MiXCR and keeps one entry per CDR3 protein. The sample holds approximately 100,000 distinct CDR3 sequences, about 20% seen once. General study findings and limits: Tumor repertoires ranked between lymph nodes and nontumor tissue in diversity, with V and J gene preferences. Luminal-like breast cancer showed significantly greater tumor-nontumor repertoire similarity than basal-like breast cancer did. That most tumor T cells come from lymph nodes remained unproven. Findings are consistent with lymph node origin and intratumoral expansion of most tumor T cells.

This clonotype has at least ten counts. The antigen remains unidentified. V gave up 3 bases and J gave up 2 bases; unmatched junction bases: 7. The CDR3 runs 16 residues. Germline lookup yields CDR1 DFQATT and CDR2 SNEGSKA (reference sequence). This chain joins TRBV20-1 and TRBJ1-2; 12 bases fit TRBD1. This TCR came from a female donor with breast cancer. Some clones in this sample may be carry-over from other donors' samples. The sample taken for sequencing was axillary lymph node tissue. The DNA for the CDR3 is TGCAGTGCTAGCCGCGGGACAGGGGGCCGGAACTATGGCTACACCTTC. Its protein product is CSASRGTGGRNYGYTF.